A selection of T cell receptor beta chains follows, all from one sample in a study of blood T cell repertoires in COVID-19. Repertoires were generated with immunoSEQ multiplex PCR, while TCRdb's copy carries only in-frame clones and drops some. Altogether approximately 120,000 clones are present, around three quarters being singletons, with the ten largest covering roughly 2%. Sequenced: peripheral blood. All receptors derive from a woman between 70 and 85 years old with acute or convalescent COVID-19. Both conserved end residues are part of each CDR3. The D gene is left open where the match is weak. The size of a clone is reported for some rows only, either as once, few or many, or as a class for expanded clones.

D	size	V	J	CDR3	DNA
TRBD2	many	TRBV2	TRBJ2-7	CASSVGRGWTYEQYF	TGTGCCAGCAGTGTGGGGAGGGGTTGGACCTACGAGCAGTACTTC
NA	NA	TRBV19	TRBJ1-1	CASSRQEDTEAFF	TGTGCCAGTAGCAGACAGGAGGACACTGAAGCTTTCTTT
NA	many	TRBV5-6	TRBJ1-1	CASSLVTSGLNTEAFF	TGTGCCAGCAGCTTGGTTACGAGCGGATTAAACACTGAAGCTTTCTTT
TRBD1	few	TRBV28	TRBJ1-4	CASIPDRGGEKLFF	TGTGCCAGCATTCCGGACAGGGGAGGGGAAAAACTGTTTTTT
TRBD2	NA	TRBV23-1	TRBJ2-3	CASSPRGGSGTDTQYF	TGCGCCAGCAGTCCCCGGGGGGGTAGTGGGACAGATACGCAGTATTTT
NA	NA	TRBV4-3	TRBJ1-2	CASSQEWQRLNYGYTF	TGCGCCAGCAGCCAAGAATGGCAACGCCTTAACTATGGCTACACCTTC
NA	once	TRBV20-1	TRBJ1-2	CSASGGRGGSGYTF	TGCAGTGCTAGTGGCGGCAGGGGCGGCAGTGGCTACACCTTC
NA	few	TRBV2	TRBJ2-3	CASSENGMGTDTQYF	TGTGCCAGCAGTGAAAACGGGATGGGCACAGATACGCAGTATTTT
NA	few	TRBV5-5	TRBJ1-2	CASSLTGLPRGNYGYTF	TGTGCCAGCAGCTTGACAGGTCTCCCCCGGGGGAACTATGGCTACACCTTC
TRBD1	once	TRBV2	TRBJ2-5	CASMEYLGRGKETQYF	TGTGCCAGCATGGAATACTTGGGCAGGGGGAAAGAGACCCAGTACTTC
TRBD1	NA	TRBV7-9	TRBJ2-2	CASSSPGQATGELFF	TGTGCCAGCAGCTCCCCAGGACAGGCCACCGGGGAGCTGTTTTTT
TRBD1	NA	TRBV25-1	TRBJ1-2	CASNRGSSGYTF	TGTGCCAGCAACAGGGGATCAAGTGGCTACACCTTC
TRBD1	NA	TRBV7-6	TRBJ1-3	CASSLGQGPGNTIYF	TGTGCCAGCAGCTTGGGACAGGGGCCAGGAAACACCATATATTTT
TRBD2	NA	TRBV30	TRBJ2-1	CAWSVSFPITSGGYNEQFF	TGTGCCTGGAGTGTCTCCTTTCCCATAACTAGCGGGGGCTACAATGAGCAGTTCTTC
TRBD1	NA	TRBV30	TRBJ1-4	CAWSTLWDRMFF	TGTGCCTGGAGCACCTTGTGGGACAGGATGTTTTTT
TRBD2	NA	TRBV9	TRBJ2-2	CASSDFSGSRTGELFF	TGTGCCAGCAGCGACTTCAGCGGGAGTCGCACCGGGGAGCTGTTTTTT
NA	once	TRBV28	TRBJ2-5	CASSEQGRETQYF	TGTGCCAGCAGTGAACAGGGTCGGGAGACCCAGTACTTC
NA	NA	TRBV7-9	TRBJ1-2	CASSPDSNYGYTF	TGTGCCAGCAGCCCGGACAGTAACTATGGCTACACCTTC
NA	NA	TRBV14	TRBJ2-2	CASSRGNRRGELFF	TGTGCCAGCAGCCGCGGTAATCGTAGAGGGGAGCTGTTTTTT
NA	NA	TRBV9	TRBJ2-2	CASSVDAGANTGELFF	TGTGCCAGCAGCGTAGACGCAGGGGCGAACACCGGGGAGCTGTTTTTT
NA	NA	TRBV7-8	TRBJ1-5	CASSDGHSNQPQHF	TGTGCCAGCAGCGATGGACATAGCAATCAGCCCCAGCATTTT
NA	NA	TRBV23-1	TRBJ1-6	CASTSGVYYNSPLHF	TGCGCCAGCACCTCAGGGGTTTATTATAATTCACCCCTCCACTTT
TRBD1	NA	TRBV11-2	TRBJ2-5	CASSGAGGPQETQYF	TGTGCCAGCAGCGGGGCAGGGGGCCCCCAAGAGACCCAGTACTTC
NA	NA	TRBV6-5	TRBJ2-7	CASTKNRGDPYEQYF	TGTGCCAGCACTAAGAACCGGGGAGACCCCTACGAGCAGTACTTC
TRBD1	few	TRBV7-9	TRBJ1-1	CASTQGELMNTEAFF	TGTGCCAGCACACAGGGGGAGCTCATGAACACTGAAGCTTTCTTT
NA	NA	TRBV6-5	TRBJ2-7	CASSGGLGAYEQYF	TGTGCCAGCAGCGGCGGGTTAGGCGCCTACGAGCAGTACTTC
TRBD1	once	TRBV5-1	TRBJ2-7	CASSGGYAGGSYEQYF	TGCGCCAGCAGTGGAGGATACGCAGGGGGCTCATACGAGCAGTACTTC
TRBD1	NA	TRBV2	TRBJ2-7	CASIGTEISYEQYF	TGTGCCAGCATCGGGACAGAGATATCCTACGAGCAGTACTTC
NA	NA	TRBV11-2	TRBJ2-7	CASSLGSEVGYEQYF	TGTGCCAGCAGCTTAGGTAGCGAGGTGGGCTACGAGCAGTACTTC
NA	NA	TRBV11-3	TRBJ2-7	CASNGTTYEQYF	TGTGCCAGCAACGGGACAACCTACGAGCAGTACTTC